The 13 T cell receptor beta chains presented below share a single source sample, sequenced in a study of blood T cell repertoires in COVID-19. Sequencing used immunoSEQ multiplex PCR; TCRdb keeps in-frame clones, though not all of them. The sample holds about 70,000 clones, about 92% seen once. Sequenced input: peripheral blood. These TCRs come from a human donor in a cohort sampled during active COVID-19.

This sequence joins TRBV21-1 and TRBJ2-2; the table assigns TRBD1, which was not confirmed against the DNA. TRBV21-1 is designated a pseudogene. This CDR3 spans 16 amino acids. The CDR3 here is CASSKGGDTHTGELFF. CDR3 sequence (DNA): TGTGCCAGCAGCAAAGGAGGGGACACCCACACCGGGGAGCTGTTTTTT.

The chain combines TRBV28 with TRBJ1-5; D call uncertain. Deletions cut 3 bases from V and 7 bases from J, with 10 bases between. In germline, CDR1 is MDHEN, CDR2 SYDVKM. The CDR3 covers 13 residues. CDR3 nucleotides: TGTGCCAGCAGTTTCGCGTTTAACCAGCCCCAGCATTTT. It encodes CASSFAFNQPQHF. The complete variable domain, with remaining parts taken from reference TRBV28 and TRBJ1-5, reads DVKVTQSSRYLVKRTGEKVFLECVQDMDHENMFWYRQDPGLGLRLIYFSYDVKMKEKGDIPEGYSVSREKKERFSLILESASTNQTSMYLCASSFAFNQPQHFGDGTRLSIL.

The V call is TRBV18, the J call TRBJ1-1; D uncertain. This CDR3 comprises 14 residues. V was cut by 0 bases and J by 3 bases, with 8 bases left in between. Germline V gene sequence: CDR1 KGHSH, CDR2 LQKENI. This CDR3 reads CASSPPGGYTEAFF. CDR3 in DNA: TGTGCCAGCTCACCACCCGGCGGGTACACTGAAGCTTTCTTT.

The chain combines TRBV7-2 with TRBJ2-3; D may be TRBD2 (7 bases). CDR3 length: 15 amino acids. V was clipped by 5 bases and J by 5 bases, with 17 bases between them. Germline CDR1 reads SGHTA; CDR2 reads FQGNSA. The CDR3 here is CASSGSGQRGDTQYF. The DNA of the CDR3 is TGTGCCAGCAGCGGTAGCGGACAGCGGGGAGATACGCAGTATTTT.

The gene calls are TRBV28 and TRBJ1-5; D is perhaps TRBD1 (6 bases). This CDR3 is built from 14 residues. V lost 6 bases and J lost 0, with 9 bases in between. From germline, CDR1 is MDHEN and CDR2 SYDVKM. CDR3 amino acids: CASRAGASNQPQHF. For the CDR3, the DNA is TGTGCCAGCAGGGCGGGGGCTAGCAATCAGCCCCAGCATTTT.

The chain is built from TRBV15 and TRBJ2-2; 9 bases align to TRBD2. CDR3 size: 18 residues. CDR1 and CDR2 from the germline V gene are LNHNV and YYDKDF (reference sequence). V was clipped by 3 bases and J by 4 bases; unmatched bases: 12. The CDR3 region is CATSSGLAGRRSTGELFF. As DNA, the CDR3 is TGTGCCACCAGCAGTGGTCTAGCGGGACGGCGAAGCACCGGGGAGCTGTTTTTT.

V is TRBV7-2 and J is TRBJ2-1; TRBD1 might be the D (6 bases). Germline V CDR1 and CDR2: SGHTA, FQGNSA. The CDR3 runs 15 residues. Trimming removed 0 bases from V and 4 bases from J, with 10 bases in between. DNA for the CDR3: TGTGCCAGCAGCTTAGCAGGGCAGGGGTACAATGAGCAGTTCTTC. This translates into CASSLAGQGYNEQFF.

V is TRBV7-2 and J is TRBJ1-6; TRBD1 is a possible D gene (6 bases). The germline V gene has CDR1 SGHTA and CDR2 FQGNSA. V was shortened by 3 bases and J by 0 bases, with 12 bases between the two germline ends. The CDR3 totals 17 residues. DNA for the CDR3: TGTGCCAGCAGCTTGGGGGCCCTGAGCTCCTATAATTCACCCCTCCACTTT. It codes for CASSLGALSSYNSPLHF.

This clone has just one count. This rearrangement joins TRBV24-1 to TRBJ2-3; 8 bases map to TRBD1. Germline trimming cut 4 bases from V and 4 bases from J; bases unmatched to any gene: 6. This CDR3 region has 15 residues. From germline, CDR1 is KGHDR and CDR2 SFDVKD. The CDR3 bases are TGTGCCACCAGTGAACGAGCAGGGGGCGCAGATACGCAGTATTTT. This sequence encodes CATSERAGGADTQYF.

The V and J genes are TRBV5-8 and TRBJ2-1, with D possibly matching TRBD2 (6 bases). Trimming took 1 base from V and 12 from J, leaving 11 bases between them. Germline loops: CDR1 SGHTS, CDR2 YDEGEE. The CDR3 covers 12 residues. CDR3 nucleotide sequence: TGTGCCAGCAGCTTGTTAGCGGAGGGGCAGTTCTTC. The encoded protein is CASSLLAEGQFF.

V gene TRBV16 combines with J gene TRBJ1-6, with TRBD1 matching 8 bases. After removal of 7 bases from V and 10 bases from J, the junction contained 6 bases not matched to a gene. The CDR3 is 13 amino acids. The germline CDR1 and CDR2 sequences are KGHSY and FQNENV. CDR3 nucleotide sequence: TGTGCCAGCACAGGACAGGGATCCTCACCCCTCCACTTT. It yields the protein CASTGQGSSPLHF.

This clone appeared a few times. The gene calls are TRBV11-2 and TRBJ2-5; TRBD2 matches at 8 bases. Unmatched junction bases numbered 2, after V lost 1 base and J lost 1 base. Germline CDR1 and CDR2: SGHAT and FQNNGV. This CDR3 has 15 amino acids. The CDR3 loop reads CASSLGSGSQETQYF. The CDR3, as DNA: TGTGCCAGCAGCTTAGGCAGCGGGAGCCAAGAGACCCAGTACTTC.

This sequence joins TRBV6-2 or TRBV6-3 and TRBJ2-7; TRBD2 aligns across 9 bases. Looked up from germline, CDR1 is MNHEY and CDR2 is SVGEGT. The CDR3 covers 17 residues. Trimming cost V 2 bases and J 2 bases; bases outside gene matches: 10. CDR3 region: CASSYASGGRVPYEQYF. CDR3 nucleotide sequence: TGTGCCAGCAGTTACGCCTCGGGCGGGAGGGTCCCCTACGAGCAGTACTTC.